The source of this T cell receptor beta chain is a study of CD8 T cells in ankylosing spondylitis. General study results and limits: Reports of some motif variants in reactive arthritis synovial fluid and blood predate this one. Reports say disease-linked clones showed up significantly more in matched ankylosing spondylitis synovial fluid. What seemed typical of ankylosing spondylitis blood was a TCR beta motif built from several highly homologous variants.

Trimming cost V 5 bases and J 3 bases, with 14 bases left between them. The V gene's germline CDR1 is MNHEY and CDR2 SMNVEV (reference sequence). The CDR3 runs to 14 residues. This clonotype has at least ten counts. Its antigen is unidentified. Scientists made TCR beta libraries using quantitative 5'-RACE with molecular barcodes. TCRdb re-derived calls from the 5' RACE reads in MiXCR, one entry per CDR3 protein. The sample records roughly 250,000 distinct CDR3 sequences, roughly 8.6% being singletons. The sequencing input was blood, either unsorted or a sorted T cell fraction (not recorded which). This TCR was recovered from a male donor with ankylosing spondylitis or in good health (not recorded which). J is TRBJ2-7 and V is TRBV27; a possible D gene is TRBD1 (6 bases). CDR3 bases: TGTGCCAGCAGTGTACTACAGGGAAGCTACGAGCAGTACTTC. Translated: CASSVLQGSYEQYF.